This T cell receptor (beta chain) came from a study of immune evolution from preneoplasia to lung adenocarcinoma. Study-level findings and limits: Compared with EGFR-mutant or double wild-type lesions, KRAS-mutant nodules were more clonal.

The data were produced by immunoSEQ multiplex PCR, yet TCRdb's version contains in-frame clones alone and is incomplete. The table lists 10,000 to 13,000 clones, approximately 80% of them singletons, with around 3.5% in the top ten. Resections took place in Japan or China from about 2014 to 2018. Histologic diagnosis was independently verified by two lung pathologists. As regards this clone: What it binds is unknown.

CDR3 length: 17 residues. Germline V gene lookup returns CDR1 SGHRS and CDR2 YFSETQ. With V trimmed by 4 bases and J by 2 bases, 13 bases remained unmatched. Sequencing was done on a sample of FFPE minimally invasive lung adenocarcinoma tissue. The chain employs TRBV5-1 and TRBJ2-3, with 7 bases fitting TRBD1. The TCR was taken from a person between 65 and 80 years old with lung adenocarcinoma. CDR3: CASSPDTTTGSTDTQYF. The CDR3 DNA reads TGCGCCAGCAGCCCCGACACCACGACAGGGTCCACAGATACGCAGTATTTT.